The 8 T cell receptor beta chains listed next were all sequenced from one sample in a study of breast tumors, draining lymph nodes, adjacent tissues. Breast cancer patients provided tissue from their axillary draining lymph nodes. From the multiplex PCR reads, TCRdb called clonotypes with MiXCR, one entry per CDR3 protein. The sample lists 100,000 or so distinct CDR3 sequences; 21% were seen once. Input material: axillary lymph node tissue. Every receptor here comes from a female donor with breast cancer. Some clones in this sample may be carry-over from other donors' samples.

The gene calls are TRBV5-1 and TRBJ2-5; D might be TRBD1 (6 bases). The CDR3 contains 14 residues. Per germline, CDR1 SGHRS and CDR2 YFSETQ. Trimming pared 5 bases from V and 7 bases from J, leaving 18 bases between. CDR3 DNA sequence: TGCGCCAGCAGGGCACAGGGTCAAATCGGGACCCAGTACTTC. This translates into CASRAQGQIGTQYF.

This clonotype was detected many times. V gene TRBV7-8 combines with J gene TRBJ1-3; D may be TRBD1 (5 bases). The V end was cut by 1 base, the J end by 2 bases, with 9 bases between. CDR1 and CDR2 from the germline V gene are SGHVS and FQNEAQ. This CDR3 is built from 15 residues. The CDR3 here is CASSLGSGTGNTIYF. The CDR3 DNA reads as TGTGCCAGCAGCTTAGGGTCAGGGACTGGAAACACCATATATTTT.

This clonotype has ten or more counts. The V gene is TRBV5-1, the J gene TRBJ2-3; no firm D call. V shed 4 bases and J shed 6 bases, with 12 bases lying between them. This CDR3 spans 13 amino acids. The V gene's germline CDR1 is SGHRS and CDR2 YFSETQ. CDR3 sequence: CASSQDFSDTQYF. The CDR3, as DNA: TGCGCCAGCAGCCAAGATTTCAGTGATACGCAGTATTTT.

The gene calls are TRBV27 and TRBJ1-2; perhaps TRBD1 as D (6 bases). Germline values: CDR1 MNHEY, CDR2 SMNVEV (reference sequence). The V gene lost 8 bases and the J gene lost 2 bases, with 24 bases spanning the gap. This CDR3 is 17 amino acids long. CDR3 sequence: CASHRLGLGGDNYGYTF. As DNA, the CDR3 is TGTGCCAGCCACCGCCTAGGGTTAGGGGGGGACAACTATGGCTACACCTTC.

This clonotype was observed at least ten times. The chain joins TRBV7-6 to TRBJ2-6, with D uncertain. Per the germline V gene, CDR1 is SGHVS and CDR2 is FNYEAQ. The CDR3 is made up of 19 amino acids. Trimming took 1 base from V and 0 from J, leaving 16 bases between them. CDR3 region: CASSLVAPGSTSGANVLTF. CDR3 coding DNA: TGTGCCAGCAGCTTAGTGGCCCCAGGATCTACCTCTGGGGCCAACGTCCTGACTTTC.

This clonotype showed up many times. This sequence joins TRBV19 and TRBJ2-1; tentatively, D is TRBD2 (5 bases). The CDR3 is 16 residues long. CDR1 LNHDA and CDR2 SQIVND come from the germline V gene (reference sequence). Trimming shortened V by 10 bases and J by 7 bases, and 26 bases separated the two germline ends. The DNA of the CDR3 is TGTGCCACCCGCGCCGGACTCGCCGGTCCCCGTAATGAGCAGTTCTTC. Translating it yields CATRAGLAGPRNEQFF.

V usage is TRBV11-3 and J usage is TRBJ2-7; 8 bases line up with TRBD2. CDR3 length equals 13 residues. CDR1 SGHNT and CDR2 YENEEA come from the germline V gene. Trimming removed 5 bases from V and 6 bases from J; junction bases left unmatched: 6. The CDR3 DNA is TGTGCCAGCAGCCGGGGACGGGAGGGCGAGCAGTACTTC. This gives the protein CASSRGREGEQYF.

This clonotype was seen many times. The chain uses TRBV12-3 or TRBV12-4 and TRBJ2-3, with 10 bases fitting TRBD2. With 6 bases clipped from V and 2 bases from J, the junction kept 5 bases outside the gene matches. This CDR3 is 15 amino acids long. CDR3 nucleotides: TGTGCCAGCAGGCCGGGACTAGCGCCCACAGATACGCAGTATTTT. This translates into CASRPGLAPTDTQYF.